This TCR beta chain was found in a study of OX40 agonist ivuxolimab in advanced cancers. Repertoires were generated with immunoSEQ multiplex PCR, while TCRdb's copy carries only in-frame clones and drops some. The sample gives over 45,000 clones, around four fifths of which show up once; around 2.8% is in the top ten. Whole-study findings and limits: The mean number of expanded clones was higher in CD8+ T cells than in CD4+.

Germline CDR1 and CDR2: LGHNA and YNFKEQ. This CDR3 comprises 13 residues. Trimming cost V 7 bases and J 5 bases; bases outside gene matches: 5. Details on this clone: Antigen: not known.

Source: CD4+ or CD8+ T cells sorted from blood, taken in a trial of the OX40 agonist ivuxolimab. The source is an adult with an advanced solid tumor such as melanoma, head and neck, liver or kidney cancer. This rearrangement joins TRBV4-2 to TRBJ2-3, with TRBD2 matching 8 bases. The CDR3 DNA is TGTGCCAGCACAGCGGGAGACCTAGATACGCAGTATTTT. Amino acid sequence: CASTAGDLDTQYF.